This T cell receptor (beta chain) was documented in a study of blood T cell repertoires in COVID-19. In the study's own analysis: Scientists estimated how many nucleated cells there were by amplifying reference gene primers. Produced via immunoSEQ multiplex PCR; TCRdb's table is partial and in-frame only. From that table come the V and J calls and clone size; the DNA was used to work out D and trimming. This table holds about 140,000 clones, around 73% found once. The sequence was collected from a woman aged 45-65 years with active or convalescent COVID-19. The source material was peripheral blood.

The CDR3 region is CASKLDRVGTEAFF. In nucleotides, the CDR3 is TGTGCCAGCAAGTTAGACAGGGTGGGCACTGAAGCTTTCTTT. The J gene is TRBJ1-1, the V gene TRBV6-5; 7 bases map to TRBD1. The CDR3 consists of 14 residues. V shed 7 bases, J shed 4 bases, and the junction held 9 bases outside the gene matches. Looked up from germline, CDR1 is MNHEY and CDR2 is SVGAGI.